These T cell receptor beta chains were read from a single sample in a study of identical twins. TCRdb reprocessed the 5' RACE reads via MiXCR and lists one record per CDR3 protein. The data show 210,000 or so distinct CDR3 sequences, with around a sixth seen just once and less than 45% held by the top ten. This sample also belongs to another study, concerning T cells expressing NK-cell markers.

Sequenced sample: CD8+ T cells sorted from blood. The receptor set was obtained from a woman between 18 and 29 years old in good health. Each CDR3 is given with its conserved first and last residue. Each record gives: J gene, clone size, V gene, CDR3 protein. Clone size is stated in some rows and not others, as once, few, many or a class when expanded.

>TRBJ2-5|few|TRBV2
CASIGRVETQYF
>TRBJ1-4|NA|TRBV7-9
CASHRGGASVEKLFF
>TRBJ2-7|NA|TRBV6-2/TRBV6-3
CASSYWWRFPPEQYF
>TRBJ1-2|few|TRBV6-6
CADSQGPSYGYTF
>TRBJ2-7|NA|TRBV9
CASSGSTSEQYF
>TRBJ1-2|NA|TRBV7-8
CASSLGTEDVFNYGYTF
>TRBJ2-3|NA|TRBV29-1
CSAEGLAGEVSSTDTQYF
>TRBJ1-3|NA|TRBV7-2
CASSLDIGNTIYF
>TRBJ2-2|few|TRBV11-2
CASSPAIHGTGELFF
>TRBJ2-3|many|TRBV27
CASSSVGLAGDGAQYF
>TRBJ2-1|many|TRBV20-1
CSARAPRGAYNEQFF
>TRBJ2-7|few|TRBV15
CATSRLRGQDAYEQYF
>TRBJ1-2|few|TRBV7-9
CASHRGTGSYGYTF
>TRBJ2-1|few|TRBV20-1
CSARAGFSYNEQFF
>TRBJ1-2|NA|TRBV12-3/TRBV12-4
CASSLGLSGQGEFPYYGYTF
>TRBJ2-7|few|TRBV6-2/TRBV6-3
CASGLAEYSEQYF
>TRBJ2-7|NA|TRBV6-5
CASSYTGDNIEQYF
>TRBJ2-7|NA|TRBV12-3/TRBV12-4
CASSPTGTGVSHEQYF
>TRBJ1-5|many|TRBV12-3/TRBV12-4
CASSLRDRGLGDQPQHF
>TRBJ2-5|few|TRBV11-2
CASSLFFSAKQETQYF
>TRBJ2-5|NA|TRBV30
CAWSVGTSSPETQYF
>TRBJ2-6|NA|TRBV20-1
CSARDSYSGANVLTF
>TRBJ2-7|few|TRBV12-3/TRBV12-4
CASRGYLAGTSYEQYF
>TRBJ1-2|NA|TRBV19
CASTTLRQATF
>TRBJ2-6|few|TRBV12-3/TRBV12-4
CASSYGANVLTF
>TRBJ2-2|NA|TRBV7-6
CASPGLAGNTGELFF
>TRBJ2-1|NA|TRBV27
CASSNLGQSSYNEQFF
>TRBJ2-7|many|TRBV4-3
CASSQEPDSASYEQYF
>TRBJ2-7|NA|TRBV9
CASSLGTSGAVGDEQYF
>TRBJ2-7|few|TRBV4-1
CASSQDRGGGSWEQYF
>TRBJ2-1|NA|TRBV7-6
CASSLVEGDNTFF
>TRBJ2-7|few|TRBV12-3/TRBV12-4
CASTSTLDRPYEQYF
>TRBJ1-4|NA|TRBV12-3/TRBV12-4
CASNEAGGEEKLFF
>TRBJ2-1|NA|TRBV10-1
CASSVGPDEQFF
>TRBJ2-7|few|TRBV29-1
CSARTETYEQYF
>TRBJ1-2|NA|TRBV27
CASSFTRVASGYTF
>TRBJ1-1|NA|TRBV12-3/TRBV12-4
CAWGTGGAEAFF
>TRBJ2-7|NA|TRBV12-5
CASGSDFYEQYF
>TRBJ2-7|NA|TRBV6-5
CASSYSGGLSYEQYF
>TRBJ1-2|few|TRBV27
CASREQGPYGYTF
>TRBJ1-2|NA|TRBV21-1
CASSPDWQGRGYTF
>TRBJ2-2|few|TRBV5-6
CASSLIQGYWNTGELFF
>TRBJ2-1|NA|TRBV7-8
CASSIISGAYNEQFF
>TRBJ2-1|few|TRBV3-1
CASSAAGTGGEQFF
>TRBJ2-7|NA|TRBV4-1
CASSIGGRAYEQYF
>TRBJ2-3|many|TRBV7-9
CASPATGVSTDTQYF
>TRBJ2-7|few|TRBV30
CAWSSSAGLNEQYF
>TRBJ1-6|NA|TRBV6-5
CASSYGGTGNSPLHF
>TRBJ2-1|few|TRBV2
CASSGTSGSHEQFF
>TRBJ2-2|many|TRBV7-8
CASSLYPGELFF
>TRBJ2-5|NA|TRBV20-1
CSARGEPSGQETQYF
>TRBJ2-1|few|TRBV29-1
CSARDRGYNEQFF
>TRBJ2-7|NA|TRBV29-1
CSVLTDYEQYF
>TRBJ2-7|NA|TRBV10-3
CAISESGTSGTYEQYF
>TRBJ2-7|NA|TRBV9
CASSVDAREQYF
>TRBJ2-1|NA|TRBV29-1
CSAEGTSGSYNEQFF
>TRBJ2-7|NA|TRBV28
CASSLLPHTYEQYF
>TRBJ2-7|few|TRBV6-2/TRBV6-3
CASSYNREPRGPGYEQYF